This T cell receptor (beta chain) was captured in a study of T cell changes during pregnancy in multiple sclerosis. Only in-frame clones appear in the TCRdb table, and some are missing; sequencing was by immunoSEQ multiplex PCR. The table has tens of thousands of clones, roughly 92% seen once. Germline assignment: CDR1 KGHSH and CDR2 LQKENI. J lost 5 bases, V lost 3 bases, and 5 bases had no gene match. The CDR3 has 15 amino acids. The V and J genes are TRBV18 and TRBJ2-1; 9 bases fit TRBD2. This TCR was sampled from a female donor in good health, enrolled as a control in a pregnancy study. The sequencing used peripheral blood, collected in the second trimester of pregnancy. The CDR3 is CASSPSGTSHNEQFF. The CDR3 nucleotides read TGTGCCAGCTCACCCTCGGGGACTAGCCACAATGAGCAGTTCTTC.